Each of the 21 T cell receptor beta chains below was sequenced from the same sample in a study of early T cells in non-severe SARS-CoV-2 infection. TCRdb passed the 5' RACE reads through MiXCR, listing each CDR3 protein once. The sample holds under 35,000 distinct CDR3 sequences, around 5% seen once. The specimen sequenced was whole blood. The receptors were sampled from an adult who was a healthcare worker with PCR-confirmed SARS-CoV-2 infection or an uninfected control (not recorded which).

This clonotype was detected many times. The chain is built from TRBV5-1 and TRBJ2-4; tentatively, D is TRBD1 or TRBD2 (5 bases each). Germline V gives CDR1 SGHRS, CDR2 YFSETQ. V lost 2 bases and J 5 bases, leaving 14 bases between the germline ends. This CDR3 has 15 amino acids. CDR3 residues: CASSFQTGTQNIQYF. In DNA form, the CDR3 reads TGCGCCAGCAGCTTTCAAACCGGGACGCAAAACATTCAGTACTTC.

This clonotype was found many times. The CDR3 sequence: CSARAPTRTDTQYF. The CDR3 nucleotides read TGCAGTGCTAGAGCCCCAACTCGCACAGATACGCAGTATTTT. This sequence joins TRBV20-1 and TRBJ2-3; D is ambiguous. This CDR3 has 14 amino acids. Germline CDR1 is DFQATT and CDR2 is SNEGSKA (reference sequence). V was pared by 1 base and J by 1 base, with 9 bases between.

The chain uses TRBV12-3 or TRBV12-4 and TRBJ2-2, with D maybe TRBD1 (5 bases). Trimming stripped 3 bases from V and 4 bases from J, with 12 bases between. This CDR3 contains 15 residues. The CDR3 DNA follows: TGTGCCAGCAGTTTTGGCAGGGCTTCCACCGGGGAGCTGTTTTTT. This codes for CASSFGRASTGELFF.

This clonotype has more than one count but fewer than ten. The CDR3 loop is CASSSGLAGRLEQFF. DNA of the CDR3: TGTGCCAGCAGCTCCGGACTAGCGGGACGTCTTGAGCAGTTCTTC. The chain combines TRBV5-4 with TRBJ2-1, with 12 bases lining up with TRBD2. Germline V gene data show CDR1 as SGHNT and CDR2 as YYREEE (reference sequence). This CDR3 comprises 15 residues. J gave up 9 bases and V 3 bases, and 7 bases lay outside the gene matches.

The DNA for the CDR3 is TGTGCCAGCAGGAAAGACAGGAGCTCCTACAATGAGCAGTTCTTC. Its translation: CASRKDRSSYNEQFF. V is TRBV6-5 and J is TRBJ2-1; D might be TRBD1 (6 bases). Germline V gives CDR1 MNHEY, CDR2 SVGAGI. The CDR3 extends over 15 amino acids. V was trimmed by 6 bases and J by 0 bases, leaving 12 bases between them.

Many counts were recorded for this clonotype. This chain links TRBV20-1 with TRBJ1-5; D perhaps matches TRBD1 (6 bases). Germline V gene data show CDR1 as DFQATT and CDR2 as SNEGSKA (reference sequence). The CDR3 totals 13 residues. Trimming removed 6 bases at V and 5 bases at J, with 14 bases between. CDR3 DNA: TGCAGTGCCGAGGGACATCCAGATCAGCCCCAGCATTTT. Amino acids: CSAEGHPDQPQHF.

This clonotype was found a few times. The chain is built from TRBV18 and TRBJ2-7, with 8 bases identical to TRBD1. This CDR3 has 13 amino acids. CDR1 and CDR2 from the germline V gene are KGHSH and LQKENI. V lost 6 bases, J lost 3 bases, and 4 bases stayed unmatched. The CDR3 DNA reads TGTGCCAGCTCGCCCGGGACAGGCTACGAGCAGTACTTC. As protein: CASSPGTGYEQYF.

The V call is TRBV18, the J call TRBJ2-3; 12 bases line up with TRBD2. Germline V gene sequence: CDR1 KGHSH, CDR2 LQKENI. CDR3 length equals 19 residues. V lost 2 bases, J lost 1 base, and 10 bases stayed unmatched. The CDR3 protein is CASSPTGQTSGRGTDTQYF. The CDR3, as DNA: TGTGCCAGCTCACCAACAGGGCAGACTAGCGGGAGAGGCACAGATACGCAGTATTTT. The variable domain in full, completed from reference TRBV18 and TRBJ2-3, reads NAGVMQNPRHLVRRRGQEARLRCSPMKGHSHVYWYRQLPEEGLKFMVYLQKENIIDESGMPKERFSAEFPKEGPSILRIQQVVRGDSAAYFCASSPTGQTSGRGTDTQYFGPGTRLTVL.

In its sample, this clonotype was seen many times. The chain combines TRBV5-1 with TRBJ2-1, with 11 bases that match TRBD2. Germline CDR1 reads SGHRS; CDR2 reads YFSETQ. The CDR3 sequence is 17 residues long. V shed 4 bases, J shed 7 bases, and the junction held 13 bases outside the gene matches. CDR3 sequence: CASSAELLAGVDNEQFF. The CDR3 region has the DNA TGCGCCAGCAGCGCAGAATTACTAGCGGGAGTTGATAATGAGCAGTTCTTC.

This chain links TRBV5-1 with TRBJ1-5, with D perhaps matching TRBD1 (5 bases). Trimming stripped 2 bases from V and 4 bases from J, with 13 bases between. Per the germline V gene, CDR1 is SGHRS and CDR2 is YFSETQ. This CDR3 region has 15 residues. CDR3 DNA sequence: TGCGCCAGCAGCTTCCACCGGGACCGTAATCAGCCCCAGCATTTT. Translated: CASSFHRDRNQPQHF.

In this sample, this clonotype turned up many times. This chain connects TRBV24-1 to TRBJ2-3; weak D call: TRBD2 (6 bases). V was shortened by 5 bases and J by 4 bases, with 18 bases between the two germline ends. The length of the CDR3 is 16 residues. Germline V lookup: CDR1 KGHDR, CDR2 SFDVKD. This chain's CDR3 is CATSGRDGGGADTQYF. The CDR3 DNA reads TGTGCCACCAGTGGGAGGGACGGCGGAGGTGCAGATACGCAGTATTTT.

The sample holds a few counts of this clonotype. The chain links TRBV4-1 to TRBJ1-2; D gene ambiguous. Germline V gene lookup returns CDR1 MGHRA and CDR2 YSYEKL. CDR3 size: 15 residues. V gave up 3 bases and J gave up 0 bases, with 11 bases separating them. The CDR3 sequence is CASSHPTLTNYGYTF. The CDR3 DNA is TGCGCCAGCAGCCACCCGACACTGACTAACTATGGCTACACCTTC.

Sample share makes this clonotype medium-sized (0.01 to 0.1%). This sequence joins TRBV28 and TRBJ2-2; D is undetermined. CDR1 and CDR2 (germline): MDHEN, SYDVKM. The CDR3 extends over 15 amino acids. V was shortened by 7 bases and J by 3 bases, with 15 bases between the two germline ends. The CDR3 DNA sequence: TGTGCCAGCACCTTTACCTCAACGTACACCGGGGAGCTGTTTTTT. Translation gives CASTFTSTYTGELFF.

Concerning this clonotype itself: One base away lies a much larger clone, so this may be a sequencing read error. The V gene is TRBV15, the J gene TRBJ2-1, with 7 bases fitting TRBD2. The CDR3 is 15 residues long. Germline CDR1 is LNHNV and CDR2 is YYDKDF (reference sequence). The CDR3 nucleotides are TGTACCACCAGCAGATCGGGCGGGAGAATTGGTGAGCAGTTCTTC. It is translated as CTTSRSGGRIGEQFF.

This chain links TRBV7-9 with TRBJ1-1, with a tentative D call TRBD1 (5 bases). The CDR3 runs 14 residues. Trimming removed 7 bases from V and 5 bases from J, with 17 bases in between. Germline assignment: CDR1 SEHNR and CDR2 FQNEAQ (reference sequence). In nucleotides, the CDR3 is TGTGCCAGCATCTCTGGGGACGGAAGGACTGAAGCTTTCTTT. Its protein product is CASISGDGRTEAFF. The full variable domain, rest sourced from reference TRBV7-9 and TRBJ1-1, is DTGVSQNPRHKITKRGQNVTFRCDPISEHNRLYWYRQTLGQGPEFLTYFQNEAQLEKSRLLSDRFSAERPKGSFSTLEIQRTEQGDSAMYLCASISGDGRTEAFFGQGTRLTVV.

The chain uses TRBV4-3 and TRBJ1-6; D is perhaps TRBD1 (6 bases). The ends were cut back, 3 bases at V and 1 base at J, with 13 bases in the middle. The CDR3 consists of 17 residues. Per the germline V gene, CDR1 is LGHNA and CDR2 is YSLEER. The CDR3 loop reads CASSHISQGSYNSPLHF. The CDR3 coding sequence is TGCGCCAGCAGCCACATCTCCCAGGGGTCCTATAATTCACCCCTCCACTTT.

The chain combines TRBV12-3 or TRBV12-4 with TRBJ2-7, with 8 bases identical to TRBD1. The V segment lost 6 bases and the J segment 4 bases; nucleotides outside the gene matches: 11. The CDR3 is made up of 15 amino acids. The CDR3 coding sequence is TGTGCCAGCAGCCTGGGCCAAGGACAGGGTTACGAGCAGTACTTC. Amino acid sequence: CASSLGQGQGYEQYF.

The chain couples TRBV7-6 to TRBJ2-5; tentatively, D is TRBD2 (6 bases). Germline V gene lookup returns CDR1 SGHVS and CDR2 FNYEAQ. This CDR3 is 14 amino acids long. Between the trimmed V and J ends, which lost 2 bases and 2 bases, there was a span of 9 bases. The CDR3 spells CASSLQAGQETQYF. CDR3 sequence (DNA): TGTGCCAGCAGCTTACAAGCGGGTCAAGAGACCCAGTACTTC.

This clonotype has at least ten counts. J is TRBJ1-1 and V is TRBV12-3 or TRBV12-4, with D possibly TRBD1 on 6 matching bases. The CDR3 contains 12 residues. V gave up 3 bases and J gave up 8 bases, with 10 bases separating them. This CDR3 is CASSFGGQEAFF. CDR3 nucleotide sequence: TGTGCCAGCAGTTTCGGGGGCCAGGAAGCTTTCTTT.

This clonotype was observed many times. The chain combines TRBV28 with TRBJ2-7; 15 bases fit TRBD2. Per germline, CDR1 MDHEN and CDR2 SYDVKM. Trimming at V came to 3 bases and at J to 7 bases, leaving 19 bases not matched to a gene. The CDR3 runs to 20 residues. DNA for the CDR3: TGTGCCAGCAGTTTTATTACCGGGACTAGCGGGAGGCCCGACCGGGTGGAGCAGTACTTC. It translates to CASSFITGTSGRPDRVEQYF.

This clonotype occurred many times. The chain couples TRBV4-3 to TRBJ2-4; D unclear. Trimming took off 5 bases at V and 7 bases at J, with 6 bases between the two ends. This CDR3 is built from 11 residues. From germline, CDR1 is LGHNA and CDR2 YSLEER. CDR3 loop: CASSTNNIQYF. The CDR3 bases are TGCGCCAGCAGCACTAACAACATTCAGTACTTC.